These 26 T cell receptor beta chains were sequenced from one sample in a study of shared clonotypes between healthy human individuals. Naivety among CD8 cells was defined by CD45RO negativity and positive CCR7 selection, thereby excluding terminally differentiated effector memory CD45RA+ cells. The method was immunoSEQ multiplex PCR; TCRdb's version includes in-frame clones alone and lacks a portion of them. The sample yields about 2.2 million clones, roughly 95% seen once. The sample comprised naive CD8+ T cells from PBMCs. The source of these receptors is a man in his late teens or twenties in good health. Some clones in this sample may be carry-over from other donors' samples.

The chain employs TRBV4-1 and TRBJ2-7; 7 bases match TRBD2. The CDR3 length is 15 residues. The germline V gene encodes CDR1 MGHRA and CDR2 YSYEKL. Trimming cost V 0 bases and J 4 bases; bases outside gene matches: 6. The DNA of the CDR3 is TGCGCCAGCAGCCAAGAGGAACGCGGGAGTTACGAGCAGTACTTC. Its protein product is CASSQEERGSYEQYF.

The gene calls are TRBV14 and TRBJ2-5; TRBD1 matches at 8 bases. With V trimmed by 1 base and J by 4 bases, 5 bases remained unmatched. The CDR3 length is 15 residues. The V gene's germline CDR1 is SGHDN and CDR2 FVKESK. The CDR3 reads CASSQGPTGVETQYF. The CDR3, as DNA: TGTGCCAGCAGCCAAGGGCCGACAGGGGTAGAGACCCAGTACTTC.

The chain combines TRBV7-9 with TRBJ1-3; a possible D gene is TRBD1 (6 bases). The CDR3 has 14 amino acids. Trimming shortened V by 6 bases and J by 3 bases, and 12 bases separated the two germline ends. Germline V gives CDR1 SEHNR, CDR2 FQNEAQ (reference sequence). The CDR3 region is CASRRGGVGNTIYF. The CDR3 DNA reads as TGTGCCAGCAGACGTGGGGGCGTTGGAAACACCATATATTTT. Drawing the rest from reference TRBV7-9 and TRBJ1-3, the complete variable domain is DTGVSQNPRHKITKRGQNVTFRCDPISEHNRLYWYRQTLGQGPEFLTYFQNEAQLEKSRLLSDRFSAERPKGSFSTLEIQRTEQGDSAMYLCASRRGGVGNTIYFGEGSWLTVV.

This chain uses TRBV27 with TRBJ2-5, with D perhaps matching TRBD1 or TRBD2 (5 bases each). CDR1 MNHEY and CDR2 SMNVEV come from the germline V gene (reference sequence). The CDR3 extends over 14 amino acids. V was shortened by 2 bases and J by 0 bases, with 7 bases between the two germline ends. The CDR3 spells CASSLRDHQETQYF. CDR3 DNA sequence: TGTGCCAGCAGTTTAAGGGACCACCAAGAGACCCAGTACTTC.

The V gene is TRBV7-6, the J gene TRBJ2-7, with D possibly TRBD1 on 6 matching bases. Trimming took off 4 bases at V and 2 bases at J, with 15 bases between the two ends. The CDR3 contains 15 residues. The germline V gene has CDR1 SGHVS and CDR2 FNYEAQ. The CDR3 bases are TGTGCCAGCAGCTCCCATCGGGACACCCCCTACGAGCAGTACTTC. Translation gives CASSSHRDTPYEQYF.

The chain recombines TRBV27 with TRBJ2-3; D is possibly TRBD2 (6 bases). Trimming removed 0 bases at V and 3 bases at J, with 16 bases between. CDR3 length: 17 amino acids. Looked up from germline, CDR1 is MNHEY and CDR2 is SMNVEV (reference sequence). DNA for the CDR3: TGTGCCAGCAGTTTATCGTCTGTCGGGACTTGGACAGATACGCAGTATTTT. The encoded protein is CASSLSSVGTWTDTQYF.

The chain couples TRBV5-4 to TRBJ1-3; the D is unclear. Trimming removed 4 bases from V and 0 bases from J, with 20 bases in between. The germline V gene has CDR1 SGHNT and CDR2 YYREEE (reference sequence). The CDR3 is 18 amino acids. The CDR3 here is CASSPYSSFESSGNTIYF. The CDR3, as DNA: TGTGCCAGCAGCCCTTATTCGTCCTTTGAGAGCTCTGGAAACACCATATATTTT.

CDR3 DNA sequence: TGTGCCAGCAGCCAAGATCGTATAACTGAAGCTTTCTTT. Translating gives CASSQDRITEAFF. V and J are TRBV14 and TRBJ1-1; D gene ambiguous. The ends were cut back, 0 bases at V and 5 bases at J, with 7 bases in the middle. The germline gives CDR1 SGHDN, CDR2 FVKESK. CDR3 size: 13 residues.

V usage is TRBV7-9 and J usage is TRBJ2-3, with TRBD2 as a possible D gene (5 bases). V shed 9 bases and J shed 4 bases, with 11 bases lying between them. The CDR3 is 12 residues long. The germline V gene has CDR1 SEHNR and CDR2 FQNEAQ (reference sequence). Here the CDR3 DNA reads TGTGCCAGTCGGCCGGGGTCAGATACGCAGTATTTT. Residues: CASRPGSDTQYF. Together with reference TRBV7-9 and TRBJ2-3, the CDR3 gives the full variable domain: DTGVSQNPRHKITKRGQNVTFRCDPISEHNRLYWYRQTLGQGPEFLTYFQNEAQLEKSRLLSDRFSAERPKGSFSTLEIQRTEQGDSAMYLCASRPGSDTQYFGPGTRLTVL.

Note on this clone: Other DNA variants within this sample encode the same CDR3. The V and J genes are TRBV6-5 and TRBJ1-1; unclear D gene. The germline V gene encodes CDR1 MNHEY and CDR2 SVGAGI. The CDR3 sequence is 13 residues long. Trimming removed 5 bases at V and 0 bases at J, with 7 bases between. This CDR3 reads CASSQGLNTEAFF. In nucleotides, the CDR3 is TGTGCCAGCAGTCAAGGGCTGAACACTGAAGCTTTCTTT.

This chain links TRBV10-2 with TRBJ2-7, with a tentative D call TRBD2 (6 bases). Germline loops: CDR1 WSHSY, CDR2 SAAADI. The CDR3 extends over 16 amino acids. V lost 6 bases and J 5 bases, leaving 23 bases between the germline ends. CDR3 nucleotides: TGCGCCAGCAGGCCCCCCCTCGTCTGGCGGGACCACGAGCAGTACTTC. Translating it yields CASRPPLVWRDHEQYF.

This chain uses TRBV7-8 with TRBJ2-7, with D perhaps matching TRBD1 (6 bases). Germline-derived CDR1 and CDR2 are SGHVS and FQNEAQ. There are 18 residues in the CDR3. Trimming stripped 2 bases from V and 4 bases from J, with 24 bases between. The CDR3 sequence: CASSLNQIGWADSYEQYF. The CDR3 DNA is TGTGCCAGCAGCTTAAATCAGATCGGTTGGGCGGACAGTTACGAGCAGTACTTC.

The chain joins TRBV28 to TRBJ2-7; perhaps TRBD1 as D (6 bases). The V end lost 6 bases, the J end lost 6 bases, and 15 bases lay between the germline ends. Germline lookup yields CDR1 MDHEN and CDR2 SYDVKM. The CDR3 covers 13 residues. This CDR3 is CASSHNRVSEQYF. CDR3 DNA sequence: TGTGCCAGCAGCCACAACAGGGTTTCCGAGCAGTACTTC.

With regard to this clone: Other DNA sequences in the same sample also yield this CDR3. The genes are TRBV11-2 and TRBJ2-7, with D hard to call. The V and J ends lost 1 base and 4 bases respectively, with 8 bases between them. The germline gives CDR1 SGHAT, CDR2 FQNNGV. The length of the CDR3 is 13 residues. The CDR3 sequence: CASSLGPLYEQYF. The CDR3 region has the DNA TGTGCCAGCAGCTTAGGACCCCTGTACGAGCAGTACTTC.

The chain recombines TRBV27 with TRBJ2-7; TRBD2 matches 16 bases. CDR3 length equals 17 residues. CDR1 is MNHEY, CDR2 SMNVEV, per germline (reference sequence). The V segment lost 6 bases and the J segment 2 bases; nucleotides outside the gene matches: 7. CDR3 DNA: TGTGCCAGCAGCCCCCCGGGACTAGCGGGAGGGCCCTACGAGCAGTACTTC. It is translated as CASSPPGLAGGPYEQYF.

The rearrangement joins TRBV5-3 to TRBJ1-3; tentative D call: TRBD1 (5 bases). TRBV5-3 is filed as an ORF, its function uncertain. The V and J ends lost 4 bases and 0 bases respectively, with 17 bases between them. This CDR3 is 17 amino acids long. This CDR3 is CARSLGGRGNSGNTIYF. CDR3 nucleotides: TGTGCCAGAAGCCTGGGGGGACGAGGGAACTCTGGAAACACCATATATTTT.

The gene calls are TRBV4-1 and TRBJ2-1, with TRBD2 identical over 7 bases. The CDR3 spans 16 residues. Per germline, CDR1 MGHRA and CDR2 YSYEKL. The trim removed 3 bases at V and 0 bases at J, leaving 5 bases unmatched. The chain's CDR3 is CASSQASGNSYNEQFF. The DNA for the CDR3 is TGCGCCAGCAGCCAGGCTAGCGGAAACTCCTACAATGAGCAGTTCTTC.

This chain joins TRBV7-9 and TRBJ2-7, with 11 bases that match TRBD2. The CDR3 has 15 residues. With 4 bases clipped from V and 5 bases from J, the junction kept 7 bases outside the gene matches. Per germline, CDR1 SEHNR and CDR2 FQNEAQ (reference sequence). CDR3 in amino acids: CASSYLAGGLDEQYF. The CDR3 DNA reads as TGTGCCAGCAGCTATCTAGCGGGAGGATTAGACGAGCAGTACTTC.

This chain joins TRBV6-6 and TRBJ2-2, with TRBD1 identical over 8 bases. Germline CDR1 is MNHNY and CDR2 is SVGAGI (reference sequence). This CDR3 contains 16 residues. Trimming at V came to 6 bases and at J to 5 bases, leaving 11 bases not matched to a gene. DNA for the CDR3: TGTGCCAGCAGACTAAGGCCCGGACAGGGAACCGGGGAGCTGTTTTTT. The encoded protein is CASRLRPGQGTGELFF.

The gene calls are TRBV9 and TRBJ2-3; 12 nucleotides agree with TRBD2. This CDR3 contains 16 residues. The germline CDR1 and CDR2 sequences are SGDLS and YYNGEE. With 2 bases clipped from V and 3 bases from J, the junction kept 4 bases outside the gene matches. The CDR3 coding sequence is TGTGCCAGCAGCGTTCCTAGCGGGAGGGAAACAGATACGCAGTATTTT. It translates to CASSVPSGRETDTQYF.

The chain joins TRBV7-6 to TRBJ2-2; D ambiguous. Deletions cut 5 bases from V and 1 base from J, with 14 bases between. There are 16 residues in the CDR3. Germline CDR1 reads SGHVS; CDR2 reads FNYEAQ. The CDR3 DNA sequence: TGTGCCAGCAGCCTAGATCGTGAGCGGAACACCGGGGAGCTGTTTTTT. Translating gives CASSLDRERNTGELFF. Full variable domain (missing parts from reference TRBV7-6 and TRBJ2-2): GAGVSQSPRYKVTKRGQDVALRCDPISGHVSLYWYRQALGQGPEFLTYFNYEAQQDKSGLPNDRFSAERPEGSISTLTIQRTEQRDSAMYRCASSLDRERNTGELFFGEGSRLTVL.

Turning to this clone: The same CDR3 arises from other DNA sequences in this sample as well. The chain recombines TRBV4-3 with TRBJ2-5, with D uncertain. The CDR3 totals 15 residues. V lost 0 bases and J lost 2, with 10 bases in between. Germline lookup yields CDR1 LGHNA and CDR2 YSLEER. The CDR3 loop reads CASSQDGTRQETQYF. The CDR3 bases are TGCGCCAGCAGCCAAGATGGTACCAGGCAAGAGACCCAGTACTTC.

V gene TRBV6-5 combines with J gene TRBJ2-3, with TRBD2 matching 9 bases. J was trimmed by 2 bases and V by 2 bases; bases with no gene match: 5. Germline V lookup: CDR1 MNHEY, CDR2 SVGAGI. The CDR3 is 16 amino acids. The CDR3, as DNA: TGTGCCAGCAGTTACCGGCGGGAGGGTCTCACAGATACGCAGTATTTT. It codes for CASSYRREGLTDTQYF.

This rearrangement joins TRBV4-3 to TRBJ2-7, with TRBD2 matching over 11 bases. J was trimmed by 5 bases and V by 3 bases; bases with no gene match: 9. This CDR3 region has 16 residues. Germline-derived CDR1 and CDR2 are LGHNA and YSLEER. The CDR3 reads CASSHSLAGAAHEQYF. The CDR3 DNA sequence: TGCGCCAGCAGCCATTCACTAGCGGGAGCTGCCCACGAGCAGTACTTC.

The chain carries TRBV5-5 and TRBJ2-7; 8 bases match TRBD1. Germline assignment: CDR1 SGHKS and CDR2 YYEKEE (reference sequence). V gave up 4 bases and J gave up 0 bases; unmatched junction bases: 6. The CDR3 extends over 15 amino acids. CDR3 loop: CASSPDRVTSYEQYF. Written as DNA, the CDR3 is TGTGCCAGCAGCCCGGACAGGGTCACCTCCTACGAGCAGTACTTC.

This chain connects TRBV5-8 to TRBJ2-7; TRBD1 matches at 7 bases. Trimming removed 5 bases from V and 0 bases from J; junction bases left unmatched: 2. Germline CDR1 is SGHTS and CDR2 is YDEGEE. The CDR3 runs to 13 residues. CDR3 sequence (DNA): TGTGCCAGCAGGGCAGGGGGCTCCTACGAGCAGTACTTC. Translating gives CASRAGGSYEQYF.